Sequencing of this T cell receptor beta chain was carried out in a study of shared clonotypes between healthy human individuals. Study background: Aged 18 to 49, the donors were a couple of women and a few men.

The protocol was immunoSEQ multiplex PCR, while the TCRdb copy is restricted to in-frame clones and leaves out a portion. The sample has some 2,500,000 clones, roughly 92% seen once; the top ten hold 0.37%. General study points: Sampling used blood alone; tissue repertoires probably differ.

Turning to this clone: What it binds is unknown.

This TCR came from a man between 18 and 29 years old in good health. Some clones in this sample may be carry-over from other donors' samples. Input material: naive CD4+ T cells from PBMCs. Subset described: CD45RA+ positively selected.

This CDR3 is CASSPLQFLGQQNEKLFF. DNA of the CDR3: TGTGCCAGCTCACCACTTCAATTTTTGGGACAGCAAAATGAAAAACTGTTTTTT. The rearrangement uses TRBV18 and TRBJ1-4, with 7 bases matching TRBD1. The V and J ends lost 1 base and 5 bases, in that order; junction bases with no gene match: 13. Germline V lookup: CDR1 KGHSH, CDR2 LQKENI. This CDR3 spans 18 amino acids. Filled out from reference TRBV18 and TRBJ1-4, the complete variable domain reads NAGVMQNPRHLVRRRGQEARLRCSPMKGHSHVYWYRQLPEEGLKFMVYLQKENIIDESGMPKERFSAEFPKEGPSILRIQQVVRGDSAAYFCASSPLQFLGQQNEKLFFGSGTQLSVL.